This TCR beta chain was captured in a study of PD-1 blockade in classical Hodgkin lymphoma. Every patient had relapsed following autologous stem cell transplantation, and cohorts differed in brentuximab vedotin exposure. The method was immunoSEQ multiplex PCR; TCRdb's version includes in-frame clones alone and lacks a portion of them. The data contain more than 40,000 clones, approximately 79% of them singletons. The receptor was derived from a human donor with classical Hodgkin lymphoma. The source was peripheral blood mononuclear cells (PBMCs), collected before the second cycle of nivolumab.

The CDR3 is CASSVEGTSAYEQFF. Written as DNA, the CDR3 is TGTGCCAGCAGCGTAGAAGGGACTAGCGCTTACGAGCAGTTCTTC. The chain recombines TRBV9 with TRBJ2-1; 10 bases are shared with TRBD2. Losses at the gene ends were 0 bases for V and 10 bases for J; bases not matched to a gene: 7. The CDR3 is 15 residues long. CDR1 and CDR2 (germline): SGDLS, YYNGEE.